The following is a T cell receptor beta chain sequence with its context. TCR-alpha and TCR-beta chains were sequenced unpaired. The assay was immunoSEQ multiplex PCR, and TCRdb's table has in-frame clones only and misses some. The sample includes roughly 92,000 clones, approximately 91% of them seen just once. Looked up from germline, CDR1 is MNHNS and CDR2 is SASEGT. The CDR3 is 18 residues long. The junction had 11 bases not matched to a gene; V was cut back by 4 bases and J by 2 bases. This entry belongs to a study of T cells in tuberculosis. Cells were sorted from thawed PBMC rested overnight and stained with GMM-loaded CD1B tetramer, viability dye and anti-CD3. The lipid loaded on the CD1B tetramers was C32 glucose monomycolate from Rhodococcus equi. Each donor contributed roughly 91,000 sorted tetramer-negative cells. Overall study findings and caveats: Low-affinity CD1B-GMM tetramer-binding T cells may have been missed.

Sequenced input: CD1b-GMM tetramer-negative cells sorted from PBMCs. The clonotype originates from an adult woman with latent tuberculosis. V gene TRBV6-1 combines with J gene TRBJ2-5; TRBD2 matches at 12 bases. CDR3 in amino acids: CASSAGLAGRADQETQYF. The DNA of the CDR3 is TGTGCCAGCAGTGCCGGACTAGCGGGGAGGGCCGATCAAGAGACCCAGTACTTC.